This T cell receptor beta chain stems from a study of blood T cell repertoires in COVID-19. Study context: The United States, Italy and Spain were the sources of the acute and convalescent COVID-19 samples. Sources were T cells, B-cell-depleted T cells, or PBMCs; the material itself was cDNA or gDNA.

Germline V lookup: CDR1 SGHRS, CDR2 YFSETQ. The CDR3 spans 14 residues. Losses at the gene ends were 8 bases for V and 3 bases for J; bases not matched to a gene: 5. Authors' methods: Amplification with reference gene primers provided the estimates of nucleated cell counts. Here immunoSEQ multiplex PCR was the method, and the copy in TCRdb shows in-frame clones only, minus some. Clonal size and the V and J genes are those of that table, whereas D and trimming came from the DNA. The sample shows 260,000 or so clones, roughly four fifths of them seen only once. Source material: peripheral blood. The chain is built from TRBV5-1 and TRBJ2-2; 9 bases align to TRBD1. The clonotype originates from a woman in her seventies with acute or convalescent COVID-19. The DNA of the CDR3 is TGCGCCAGTTCGGGACAGGGTTACACCGGGGAGCTGTTTTTT. Residues: CASSGQGYTGELFF.